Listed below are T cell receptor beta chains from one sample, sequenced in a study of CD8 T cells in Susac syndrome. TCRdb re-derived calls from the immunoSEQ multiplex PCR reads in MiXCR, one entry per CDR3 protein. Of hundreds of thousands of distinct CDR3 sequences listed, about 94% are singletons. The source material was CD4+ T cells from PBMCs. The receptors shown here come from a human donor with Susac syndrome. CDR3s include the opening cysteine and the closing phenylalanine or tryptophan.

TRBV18,CASSRTGVDYGYTF
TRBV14,CASSLASGGLYEQYF
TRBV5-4,CASSEGAGLSPLHF
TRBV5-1,CASRAGMNTGELFF
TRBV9,CASSVTGEGTEAFF
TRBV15,CATSRDNRSLLHF
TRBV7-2,CASSLQLAKNIQYF
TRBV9,CASSVGGTSGKETQYF
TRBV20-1,CSATPATGEGETQYF
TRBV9,CASSSSGAQRETQYF
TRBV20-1,CSGLAGDYEQYF
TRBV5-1,CASSPSGQDSPLHF
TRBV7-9,CASSPGGPEAFF
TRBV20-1,CSARTPVNTEAFF
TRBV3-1,CASSQDWKRNEQFF
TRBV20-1,CSARVAGPQETQYF
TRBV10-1,CASSVGRTGGETQYF
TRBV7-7,CASSLEADTKETQYF
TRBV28,CASSLQSSPLHF
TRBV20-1,CSAKLAGGQETQYF
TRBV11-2,CASSPRQGEEDTEAFF
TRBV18,CASSPPAGANYGYTF
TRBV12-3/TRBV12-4,CASSFPDRAHGYTF
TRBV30,CAWSVNSGNTIYF
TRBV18,CASSPSAGPNYGYTF
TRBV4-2,CASSQGLVGVKGDTQYF
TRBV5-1,CASSRQPDREINEKLFF
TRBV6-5,CASGAAGGIYEQYF
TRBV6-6,CASTLTGDEKLFF
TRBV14,CASSQAGQGSEAFF
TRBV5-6,CASRRTGNTEAFF
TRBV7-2,CASSPGTSTDTQYF
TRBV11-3,CASSSGVGDTQYF
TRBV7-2,CASSLTGRPLSNQPQHF
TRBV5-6,CASSLDLSPADYEQFF
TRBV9,CASSVGGAYNEQFF